These 7 T cell receptor beta chains share one sample of origin, sequenced in a study of T-cell reconstitution after alpha-beta-depleted transplantation in children. Unique molecular identifiers were incorporated into the prepared TCRbeta library. TCRdb analysed the PCR reads with MiXCR anew, one entry per CDR3 protein. The sample carries hundreds of thousands of distinct CDR3 sequences, under 20% recorded once. The sequencing used PBMCs, mostly from graft donor cells, collected 360 days after TCRalphabeta/CD19-depleted stem cell transplant. The receptors were sampled from a male patient younger than 18 who had a stem cell transplant for acute lymphoblastic leukemia, so the T cells may come from the graft donor.

This chain joins TRBV2 and TRBJ1-1; D is undetermined. V lost 4 bases to trimming and J lost 1 base, with 13 bases between them. Germline loops: CDR1 SNHLY, CDR2 FYNNEI. The CDR3 extends over 15 amino acids. The CDR3 nucleotides read TGTGCCAGCAGTGTATTCGCCCTTTCGAACACTGAAGCTTTCTTT. It is translated as CASSVFALSNTEAFF.

The chain combines TRBV12-3 or TRBV12-4 with TRBJ2-5; weak D call: TRBD2 (6 bases). The CDR3 covers 13 residues. Trimming stripped 3 bases from V and 5 bases from J, with 10 bases between. The CDR3 reads CASSLGGMETQYF. The CDR3 DNA reads TGTGCCAGCAGTTTGGGGGGAATGGAGACCCAGTACTTC.

This clonotype has only a few counts. This chain uses TRBV20-1 with TRBJ2-7, with D unclear. This CDR3 has 14 residues. Trimming pared 1 base from V and 3 bases from J, leaving 13 bases between. Germline V CDR1 and CDR2: DFQATT, SNEGSKA (reference sequence). The CDR3 nucleotides read TGCAGTGCTAGAGTATCCGCGGCAAACTACGAGCAGTACTTC. Translated: CSARVSAANYEQYF.

The V gene is TRBV10-3, the J gene TRBJ2-3; D not resolved. This CDR3 region has 15 residues. Germline V gene sequence: CDR1 ENHRY, CDR2 SYGVKD. V gave up 5 bases and J gave up 0 bases, with 12 bases separating them. CDR3 region: CAISTTPTSTDTQYF. CDR3 DNA sequence: TGTGCCATCAGTACCACCCCGACTAGCACAGATACGCAGTATTTT.

The chain couples TRBV28 to TRBJ1-6; unclear D gene. CDR1 and CDR2 from the germline V gene are MDHEN and SYDVKM. There are 16 residues in the CDR3. Trimming cost V 2 bases and J 0 bases, with 8 bases left between them. DNA for the CDR3: TGTGCCAGCAGTTTAGGAGTGAGCTCCTATAATTCACCCCTCCACTTT. This translates into CASSLGVSSYNSPLHF.

This rearrangement joins TRBV2 to TRBJ1-5, with D perhaps TRBD1 (5 bases). Deletions cut 0 bases from V and 6 bases from J, with 18 bases between. CDR3 size: 17 residues. The germline CDR1 and CDR2 sequences are SNHLY and FYNNEI. The CDR3 region is CASSEAELVRVGQPQHF. CDR3 coding DNA: TGTGCCAGCAGTGAAGCGGAGTTAGTCAGGGTGGGTCAGCCCCAGCATTTT.

V gene TRBV27 combines with J gene TRBJ2-5; TRBD1 matches 8 bases. This CDR3 has 15 amino acids. Germline assignment: CDR1 MNHEY and CDR2 SMNVEV (reference sequence). V shed 4 bases and J 3 bases; nucleotides not matched to a gene: 7. The CDR3 reads CASSSIRGLKETQYF. DNA for the CDR3: TGTGCCAGCAGTTCTATCAGGGGGCTGAAAGAGACCCAGTACTTC.